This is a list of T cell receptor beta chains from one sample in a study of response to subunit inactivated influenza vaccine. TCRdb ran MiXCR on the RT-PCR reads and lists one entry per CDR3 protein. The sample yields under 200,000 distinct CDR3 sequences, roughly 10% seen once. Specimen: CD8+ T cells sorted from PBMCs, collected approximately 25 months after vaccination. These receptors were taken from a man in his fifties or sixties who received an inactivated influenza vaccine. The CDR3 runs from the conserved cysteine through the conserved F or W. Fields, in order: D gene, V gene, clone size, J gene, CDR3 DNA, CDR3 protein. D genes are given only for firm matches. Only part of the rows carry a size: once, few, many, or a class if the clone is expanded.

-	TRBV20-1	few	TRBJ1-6	TGCAGTGCTAGAGGGTCCGGCGATAGTTCACCCCTCCACTTT	CSARGSGDSSPLHF
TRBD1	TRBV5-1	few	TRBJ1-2	TGCGCCAGCAGCTTGGAGGGGGCGTGGAGTAACTATGGCTACACCTTC	CASSLEGAWSNYGYTF
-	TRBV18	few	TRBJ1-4	TGTGCCAGCTCAAAAGGATTTGGAGAAAAACTGTTTTTT	CASSKGFGEKLFF
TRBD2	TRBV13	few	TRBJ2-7	TGTGCCAGCAGCCCCCGGACTAGCGCTGGCGAGCAGTACTTC	CASSPRTSAGEQYF
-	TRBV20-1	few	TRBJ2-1	TGCAGTGCTAGTATCTTGGATGAGCAGTTCTTC	CSASILDEQFF
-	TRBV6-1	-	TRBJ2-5	TGTGCCAGCAGCGCCCTGGTTGGGGGGCGTTCGGAGACCCAGTACTTC	CASSALVGGRSETQYF
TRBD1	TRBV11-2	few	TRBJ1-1	TGTGCCAGCACCCTCCTCTTCCGGACAGGGGCAAACACTGAAGCTTTCTTT	CASTLLFRTGANTEAFF
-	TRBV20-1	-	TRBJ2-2	TGCAGTGCTAGAGATCCGAACACCGGGGAGCTGTTTTTT	CSARDPNTGELFF
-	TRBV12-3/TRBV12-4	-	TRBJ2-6	TGTGCCAGCAGTCTGGACAGTATTCACTCTGGGGCCAACGTCCTGACTTTC	CASSLDSIHSGANVLTF
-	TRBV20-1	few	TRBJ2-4	TGCAGTGCTAGACGTCCTTTTAGTTCGGGAAACATTCAGTACTTC	CSARRPFSSGNIQYF
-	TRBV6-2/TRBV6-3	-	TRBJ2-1	TGTGCCAGCAGTTACTTGGAGGGGAAGTTCTTC	CASSYLEGKFF
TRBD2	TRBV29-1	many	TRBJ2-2	TGCAGCGTTAATAGCGGGATGAGCGGGGAGCTGTTTTTT	CSVNSGMSGELFF
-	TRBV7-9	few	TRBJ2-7	TGTGCCAGCAGCTTATCGTCGCCGCTTCATGCCCAGTACTTC	CASSLSSPLHAQYF